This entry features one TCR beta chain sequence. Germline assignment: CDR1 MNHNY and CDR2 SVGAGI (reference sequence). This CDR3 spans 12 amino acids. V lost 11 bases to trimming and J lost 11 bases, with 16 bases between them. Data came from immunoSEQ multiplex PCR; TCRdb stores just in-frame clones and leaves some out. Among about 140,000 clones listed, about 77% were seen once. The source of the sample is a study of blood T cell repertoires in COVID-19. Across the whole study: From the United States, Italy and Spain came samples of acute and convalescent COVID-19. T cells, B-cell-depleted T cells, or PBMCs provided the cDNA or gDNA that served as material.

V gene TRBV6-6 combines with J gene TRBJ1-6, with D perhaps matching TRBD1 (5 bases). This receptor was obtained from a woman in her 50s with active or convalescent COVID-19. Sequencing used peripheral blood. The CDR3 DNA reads TGTGCCTCCCGGGACTCGGAAACACCCCTCCACTTT. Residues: CASRDSETPLHF.